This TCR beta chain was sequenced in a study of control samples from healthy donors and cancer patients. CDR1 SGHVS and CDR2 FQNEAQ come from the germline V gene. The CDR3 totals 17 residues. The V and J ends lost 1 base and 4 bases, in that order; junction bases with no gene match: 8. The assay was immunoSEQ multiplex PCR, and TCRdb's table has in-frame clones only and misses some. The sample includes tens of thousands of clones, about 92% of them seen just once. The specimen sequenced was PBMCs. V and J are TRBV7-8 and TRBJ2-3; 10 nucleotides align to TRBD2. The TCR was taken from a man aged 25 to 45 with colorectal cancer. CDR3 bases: TGTGCCAGCAGCTTAGGGGTAGGAGCGGGGGGGTCAGATACGCAGTATTTT. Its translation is CASSLGVGAGGSDTQYF. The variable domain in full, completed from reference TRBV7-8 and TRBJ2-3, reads GAGVSQSPRYKVAKRGQDVALRCDPISGHVSLFWYQQALGQGPEFLTYFQNEAQLDKSGLPSDRFFAERPEGSVSTLKIQRTQQEDSAVYLCASSLGVGAGGSDTQYFGPGTRLTVL.